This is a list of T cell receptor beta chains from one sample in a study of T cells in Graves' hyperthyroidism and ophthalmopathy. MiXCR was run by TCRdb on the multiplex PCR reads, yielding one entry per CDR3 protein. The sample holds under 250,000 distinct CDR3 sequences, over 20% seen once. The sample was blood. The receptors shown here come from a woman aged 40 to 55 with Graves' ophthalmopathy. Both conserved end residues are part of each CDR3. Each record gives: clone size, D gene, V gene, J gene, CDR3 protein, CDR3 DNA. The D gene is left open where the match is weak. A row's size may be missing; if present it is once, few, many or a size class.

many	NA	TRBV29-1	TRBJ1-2	CSVVHYGYTF	TGCAGCGTTGTCCACTATGGCTACACCTTC
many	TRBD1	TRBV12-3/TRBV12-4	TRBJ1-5	CASSSHRGRNQPQHF	TGTGCCAGCAGTTCACACAGGGGTCGGAATCAGCCCCAGCATTTT
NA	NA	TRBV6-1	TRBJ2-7	CATHMRETYEQYF	TGTGCCACTCATATGCGGGAAACCTACGAGCAATACTTC
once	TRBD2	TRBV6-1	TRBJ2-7	CASTEGLGIYEQYF	TGTGCCAGCACCGAGGGACTAGGGATCTACGAGCAGTACTTC
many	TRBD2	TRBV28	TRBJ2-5	CASRDRLAGGETQYF	TGTGCCAGCAGAGACCGACTAGCGGGAGGAGAGACCCAGTACTTC
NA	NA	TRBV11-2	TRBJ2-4	CASSLDHRVFTKNIQYF	TGTGCCAGCAGCTTAGATCACCGGGTCTTTACCAAAAACATTCAGTACTTC
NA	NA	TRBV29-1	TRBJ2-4	CSVQGLAKNIQYF	TGCAGCGTTCAGGGCCTAGCCAAAAACATTCAGTACTTC
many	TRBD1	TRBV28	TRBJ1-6	CASSEDRASYNSPLHF	TGTGCCAGCAGTGAGGACAGGGCATCCTATAATTCACCCCTCCACTTT
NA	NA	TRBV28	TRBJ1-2	CASNGGDGYTF	TGTGCCAGCAATGGAGGGGATGGCTACACCTTC
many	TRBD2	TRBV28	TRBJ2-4	CASSSRLAGGSNIQYF	TGTGCCAGCAGTTCAAGACTAGCGGGAGGCTCAAACATTCAGTACTTC
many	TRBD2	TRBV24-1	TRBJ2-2	CATSDAVAGDTGELFF	TGTGCCACCAGTGATGCGGTAGCGGGGGACACCGGGGAGCTGTTTTTT
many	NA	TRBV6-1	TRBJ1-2	CASSEAPGLSYGYTF	TGTGCCAGCAGTGAAGCCCCCGGGCTTAGCTATGGCTACACCTTC
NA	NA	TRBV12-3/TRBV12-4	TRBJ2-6	CASISTVQSGANVLTF	TGTGCCAGCATCTCGACCGTGCAATCTGGGGCCAACGTCCTGACTTTC
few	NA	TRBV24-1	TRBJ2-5	CATSDSGPPQTQYF	TGTGCCACCAGTGATTCCGGGCCACCCCAGACCCAGTACTTC
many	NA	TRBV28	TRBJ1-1	CASSAWTGGTEAFF	TGTGCCAGCAGTGCCTGGACCGGAGGGACTGAAGCTTTCTTT
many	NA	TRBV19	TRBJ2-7	CASSITRSSYEQYF	TGTGCCAGTAGTATCACTAGAAGCTCCTACGAGCAGTACTTC
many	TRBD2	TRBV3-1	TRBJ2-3	CASSARLAGKDTQYF	TGTGCCAGCAGCGCCCGACTAGCGGGAAAAGATACGCAGTATTTT
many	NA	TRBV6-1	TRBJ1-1	CASSLTAAQNTEAFF	TGTGCCAGCAGTCTGACAGCCGCCCAGAACACTGAAGCTTTCTTT
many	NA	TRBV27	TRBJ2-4	CASSLLRDIAKNIQYF	TGTGCCAGCAGTTTACTTCGGGACATAGCCAAAAACATTCAGTACTTC
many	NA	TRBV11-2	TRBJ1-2	CASSRAVGEGQDGYTF	TGTGCCAGCAGCCGAGCCGTCGGGGAGGGTCAGGATGGCTACACCTTC
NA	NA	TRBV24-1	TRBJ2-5	CATSDERGAETQYF	TGTGCCACCAGTGATGAGAGGGGGGCAGAGACCCAGTACTTC